This record covers a single TCR beta chain. Its target is unknown. Primers included in the PCR were 60 Vbeta and 13 Jbeta primers. The method was immunoSEQ multiplex PCR; TCRdb's version includes in-frame clones alone and lacks a portion of them. In total, the table holds about 200,000 clones. The sample belongs to a study of cytomegalovirus exposure and HLA in healthy donors. The study's findings and limits: It has been reported that TCR beta sequences accurately predicted the HLA-A and HLA-B alleles of most subjects. With DRB1 most and HLA-C fewest, TCR association rates differed between HLA loci in a later analysis.

CDR3 size: 15 residues. Losses at the gene ends were 4 bases for V and 4 bases for J; bases not matched to a gene: 5. Per the germline V gene, CDR1 is MNHNS and CDR2 is SASEGT. J is TRBJ2-2 and V is TRBV6-1, with TRBD2 identical over 8 bases. This receptor was taken from a boy aged 5-17 years in good health and CMV-seronegative. Material for sequencing was PBMCs. The DNA for the CDR3 is TGTGCCAGCAGTGCACGGGGGGGGCCCACCGGGGAGCTGTTTTTT. It yields the protein CASSARGGPTGELFF.